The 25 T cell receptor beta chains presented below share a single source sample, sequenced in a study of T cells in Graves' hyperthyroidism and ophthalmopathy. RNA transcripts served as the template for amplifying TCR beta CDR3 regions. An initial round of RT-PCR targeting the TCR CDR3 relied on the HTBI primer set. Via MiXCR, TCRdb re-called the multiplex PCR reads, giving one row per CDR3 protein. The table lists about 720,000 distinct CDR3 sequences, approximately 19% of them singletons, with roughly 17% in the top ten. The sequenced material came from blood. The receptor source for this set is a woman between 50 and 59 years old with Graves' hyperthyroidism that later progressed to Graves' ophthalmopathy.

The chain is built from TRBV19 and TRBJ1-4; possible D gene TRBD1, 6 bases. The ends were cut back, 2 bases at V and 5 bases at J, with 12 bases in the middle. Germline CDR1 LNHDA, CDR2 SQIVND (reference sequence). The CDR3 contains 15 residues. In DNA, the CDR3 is TGTGCCAGTAGTATACGGACAGTTCAAAATGAAAAACTGTTTTTT. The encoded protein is CASSIRTVQNEKLFF.

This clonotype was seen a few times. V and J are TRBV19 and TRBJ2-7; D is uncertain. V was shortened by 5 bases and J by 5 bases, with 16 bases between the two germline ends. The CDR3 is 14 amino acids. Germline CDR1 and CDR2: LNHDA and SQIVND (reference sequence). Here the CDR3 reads CASSAALTPDEQYF. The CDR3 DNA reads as TGTGCCAGTAGTGCAGCACTAACGCCGGACGAGCAGTACTTC.

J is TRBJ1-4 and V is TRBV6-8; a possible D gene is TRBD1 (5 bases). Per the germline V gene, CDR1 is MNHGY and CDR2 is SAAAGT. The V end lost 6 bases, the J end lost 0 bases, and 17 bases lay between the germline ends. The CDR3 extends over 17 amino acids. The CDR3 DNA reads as TGTGCCAGCAGCACATCGGGACCGACAGCAACTAATGAAAAACTGTTTTTT. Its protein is CASSTSGPTATNEKLFF.

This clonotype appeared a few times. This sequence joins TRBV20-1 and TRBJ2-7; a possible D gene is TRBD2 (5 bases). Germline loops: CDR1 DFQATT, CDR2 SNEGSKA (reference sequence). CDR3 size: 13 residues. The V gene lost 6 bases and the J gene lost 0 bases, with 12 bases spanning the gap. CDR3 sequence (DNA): TGCAGTGCCGAGGGCAGGAGCTCCTACGAGCAGTACTTC. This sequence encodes CSAEGRSSYEQYF.

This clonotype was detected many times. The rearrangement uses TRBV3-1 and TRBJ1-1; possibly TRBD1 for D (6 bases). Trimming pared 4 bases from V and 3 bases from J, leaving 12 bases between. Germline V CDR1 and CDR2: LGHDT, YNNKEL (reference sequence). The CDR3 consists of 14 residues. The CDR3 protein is CASSLKGGYTEAFF. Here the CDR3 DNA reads TGTGCCAGCAGCCTCAAGGGGGGATACACTGAAGCTTTCTTT.

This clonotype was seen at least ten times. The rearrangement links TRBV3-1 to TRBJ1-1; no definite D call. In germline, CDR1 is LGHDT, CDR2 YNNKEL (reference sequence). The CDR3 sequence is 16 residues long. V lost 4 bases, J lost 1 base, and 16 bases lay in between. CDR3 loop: CASSRNWGTQNTEAFF. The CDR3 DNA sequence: TGTGCCAGCAGCCGAAATTGGGGAACCCAGAACACTGAAGCTTTCTTT. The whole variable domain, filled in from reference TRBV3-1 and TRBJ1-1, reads DTAVSQTPKYLVTQMGNDKSIKCEQNLGHDTMYWYKQDSKKFLKIMFSYNNKELIINETVPNRFSPKSPDKAHLNLHINSLELGDSAVYFCASSRNWGTQNTEAFFGQGTRLTVV.

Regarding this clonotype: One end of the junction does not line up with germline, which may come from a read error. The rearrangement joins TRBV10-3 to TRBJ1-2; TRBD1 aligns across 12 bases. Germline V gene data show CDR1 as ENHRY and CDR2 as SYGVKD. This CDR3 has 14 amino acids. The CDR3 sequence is CANSETGTGGVYTF. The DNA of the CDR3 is TGTGCCAACAGTGAAACCGGGACAGGGGGCGTCTACACCTTC.

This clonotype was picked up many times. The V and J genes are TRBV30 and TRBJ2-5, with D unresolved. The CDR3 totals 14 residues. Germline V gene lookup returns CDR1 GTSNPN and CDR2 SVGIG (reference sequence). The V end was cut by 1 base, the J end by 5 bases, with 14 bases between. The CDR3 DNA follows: TGTGCCTGGAGTGCCGCCCCCCGGATCGAGACCCAGTACTTC. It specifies CAWSAAPRIETQYF.

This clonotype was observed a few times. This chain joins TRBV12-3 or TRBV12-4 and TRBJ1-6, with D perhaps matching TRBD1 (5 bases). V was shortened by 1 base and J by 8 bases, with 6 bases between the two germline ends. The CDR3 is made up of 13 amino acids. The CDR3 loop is CASSLGGHSPLHF. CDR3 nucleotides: TGTGCCAGCAGTTTAGGGGGCCATTCACCCCTCCACTTT.

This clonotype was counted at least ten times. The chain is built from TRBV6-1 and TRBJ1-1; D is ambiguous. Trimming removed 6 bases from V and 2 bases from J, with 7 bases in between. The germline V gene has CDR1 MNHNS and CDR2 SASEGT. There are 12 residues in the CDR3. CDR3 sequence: CASSRDNTEAFF. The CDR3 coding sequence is TGTGCCAGCAGCCGAGACAACACTGAAGCTTTCTTT.

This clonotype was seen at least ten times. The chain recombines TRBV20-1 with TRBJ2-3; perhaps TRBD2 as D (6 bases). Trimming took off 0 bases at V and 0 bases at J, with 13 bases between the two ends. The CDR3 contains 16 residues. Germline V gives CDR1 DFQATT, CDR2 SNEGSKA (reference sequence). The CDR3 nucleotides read TGCAGTGCTAGAGATCCCTTCCGGGGGAGCACAGATACGCAGTATTTT. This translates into CSARDPFRGSTDTQYF.

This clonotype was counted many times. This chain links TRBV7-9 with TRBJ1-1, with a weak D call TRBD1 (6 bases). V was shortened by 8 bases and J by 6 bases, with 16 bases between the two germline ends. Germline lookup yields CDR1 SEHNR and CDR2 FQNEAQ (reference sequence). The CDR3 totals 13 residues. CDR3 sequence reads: CASAQGSLAEAFF. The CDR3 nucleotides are TGTGCCAGCGCACAGGGCAGTCTAGCTGAAGCTTTCTTT.

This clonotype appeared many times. The CDR3 DNA sequence: TGCAGTGCTACCGGCCCAGGGGGCTCTGGCTACACCTTC. Translated, it gives CSATGPGGSGYTF. The chain uses TRBV20-1 and TRBJ1-2; 8 bases map to TRBD1. The J segment lost 7 bases and the V segment lost 4 bases, leaving 8 bases of the junction unmatched. Germline assignment: CDR1 DFQATT and CDR2 SNEGSKA (reference sequence). CDR3 size: 13 residues.

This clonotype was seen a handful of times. The CDR3 here is CSARATTEEQFF. The CDR3 region has the DNA TGCAGTGCTAGAGCGACTACCGAGGAGCAGTTCTTC. V is TRBV20-1 and J is TRBJ2-1; D perhaps matches TRBD2 (5 bases). This CDR3 is built from 12 residues. The V end lost 1 base, the J end lost 10 bases, and 11 bases lay between the germline ends. Germline V lookup: CDR1 DFQATT, CDR2 SNEGSKA (reference sequence).

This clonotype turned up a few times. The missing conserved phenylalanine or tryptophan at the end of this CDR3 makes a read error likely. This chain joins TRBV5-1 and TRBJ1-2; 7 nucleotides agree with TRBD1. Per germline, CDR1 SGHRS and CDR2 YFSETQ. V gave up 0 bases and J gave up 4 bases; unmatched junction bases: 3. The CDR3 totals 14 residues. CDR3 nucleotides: TGCGCCAGCAGCTTGGAACAGGGGCTCTATGGCTACACCTCC. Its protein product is CASSLEQGLYGYTS.

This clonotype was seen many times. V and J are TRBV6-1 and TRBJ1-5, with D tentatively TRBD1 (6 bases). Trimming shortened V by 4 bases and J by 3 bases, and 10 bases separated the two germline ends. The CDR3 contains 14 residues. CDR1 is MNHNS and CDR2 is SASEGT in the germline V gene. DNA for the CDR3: TGTGCCAGCAGTGGACAGGTGAACAATCAGCCCCAGCATTTT. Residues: CASSGQVNNQPQHF.

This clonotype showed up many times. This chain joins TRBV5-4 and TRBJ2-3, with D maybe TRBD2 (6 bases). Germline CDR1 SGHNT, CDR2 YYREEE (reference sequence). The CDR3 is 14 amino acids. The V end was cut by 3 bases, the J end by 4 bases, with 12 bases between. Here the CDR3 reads CASSSGVVADTQYF. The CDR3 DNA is TGTGCCAGCAGCTCGGGGGTGGTCGCAGATACGCAGTATTTT.

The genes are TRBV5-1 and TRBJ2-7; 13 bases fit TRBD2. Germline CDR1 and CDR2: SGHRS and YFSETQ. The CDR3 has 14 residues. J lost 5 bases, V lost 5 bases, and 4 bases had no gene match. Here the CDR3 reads CASRAGTSGDEQYF. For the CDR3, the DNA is TGCGCCAGCAGGGCCGGGACTAGCGGGGACGAGCAGTACTTC.

CDR3 nucleotide sequence: TGTGCCAGCAGCCGGGGACAGGGGATGGGCTATGGCTACACCTTC. The encoded protein is CASSRGQGMGYGYTF. The chain couples TRBV11-2 to TRBJ1-2, with TRBD1 matching over 10 bases. V was clipped by 5 bases and J by 4 bases; unmatched bases: 7. This CDR3 comprises 15 residues. CDR1 and CDR2 from the germline V gene are SGHAT and FQNNGV.

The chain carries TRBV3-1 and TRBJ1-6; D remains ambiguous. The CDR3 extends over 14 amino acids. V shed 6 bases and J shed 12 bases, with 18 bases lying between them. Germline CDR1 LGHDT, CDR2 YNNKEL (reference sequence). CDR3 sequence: CASSLRDSLGPLHF. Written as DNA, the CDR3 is TGTGCCAGCAGTTTAAGAGACTCTTTAGGACCCCTCCACTTT.

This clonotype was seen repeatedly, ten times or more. This CDR3 is CASGKGGYSNQPQHF. DNA for the CDR3: TGTGCCTCGGGAAAGGGGGGATATAGCAATCAGCCCCAGCATTTT. The chain carries TRBV2 and TRBJ1-5, with D possibly being TRBD1 (6 bases). The CDR3 has 15 residues. V lost 11 bases to trimming and J lost 0 bases, with 17 bases between them. Germline V gene lookup returns CDR1 SNHLY and CDR2 FYNNEI.

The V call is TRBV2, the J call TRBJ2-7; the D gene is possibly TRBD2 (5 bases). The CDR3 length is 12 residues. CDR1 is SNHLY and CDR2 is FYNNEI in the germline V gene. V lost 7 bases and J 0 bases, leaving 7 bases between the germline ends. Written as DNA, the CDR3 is TGTGCCAGCAAACGGGACTCCTACGAGCAGTACTTC. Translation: CASKRDSYEQYF.

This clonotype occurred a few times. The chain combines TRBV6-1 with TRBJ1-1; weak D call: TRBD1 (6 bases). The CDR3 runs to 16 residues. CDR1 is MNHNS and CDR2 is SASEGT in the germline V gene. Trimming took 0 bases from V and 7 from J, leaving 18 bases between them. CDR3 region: CASSEAPGHTVGEAFF. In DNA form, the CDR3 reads TGTGCCAGCAGTGAAGCTCCGGGACATACTGTCGGTGAAGCTTTCTTT.

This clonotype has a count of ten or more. The DNA of the CDR3 is TGCGCCAGCAGCGGCTGGCGGACAGGGGGCAATGAAAAACTGTTTTTT. Amino acids: CASSGWRTGGNEKLFF. J is TRBJ1-4 and V is TRBV5-1; 11 bases map to TRBD1. Germline values: CDR1 SGHRS, CDR2 YFSETQ. The V gene end was trimmed by 4 bases and the J gene end by 5 bases; junction bases not matched to a gene: 7. This CDR3 region has 16 residues.

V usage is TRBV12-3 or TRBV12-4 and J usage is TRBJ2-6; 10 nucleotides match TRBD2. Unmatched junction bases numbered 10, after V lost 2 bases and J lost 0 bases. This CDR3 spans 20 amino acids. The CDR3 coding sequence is TGTGCCAGCAGTTTAATCCCTTTACTAGCGGGAAGCTCTGGGGCCAACGTCCTGACTTTC. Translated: CASSLIPLLAGSSGANVLTF.